Below, one T cell receptor (beta chain) is given with its context. Arm-PCR of CDR3 regions and iRepertoire HTBI primers were used to build TCR beta libraries. TCRdb called the multiplex PCR reads again in MiXCR, with one record for every CDR3 protein. The top ten hold about 6.6% of the sample, which has 400,000 to 500,000 distinct CDR3 sequences, 20% to 25% seen once. These data come from a study of regulatory T cells in long-lasting Graves disease. Time point noted: persistent/refractory GD, antithyroid drugs over 5 years with positive TRAb. With RNA extracted from PBMCs as input, the TCR library was made. There are 18 residues in the CDR3. Germline CDR1 SGHVS, CDR2 FQNEAQ. V was trimmed by 0 bases and J by 6 bases, leaving 22 bases between them.

V usage is TRBV7-8 and J usage is TRBJ2-3; D perhaps matches TRBD1 (5 bases). Sequencing was performed on peripheral blood mononuclear cells (PBMCs), taken when the disease was refractory, from a patient treated with antithyroid drugs. The receptor was isolated from a female donor with Graves disease. The CDR3 coding sequence is TGTGCCAGCAGCTTAGCTAGGAAGGGGCTGGCTCCTGGGGATACGCAGTATTTT. Translated: CASSLARKGLAPGDTQYF.